This T cell receptor beta chain was sequenced for a study of blood T cell repertoires in COVID-19. Study in general: T cells, B-cell-depleted T cells, or PBMCs supplied cDNA or gDNA.

Participants were aged about 18 to 100 years, lived in 24 US areas, and enrolled virtually. Participants reported their clinical history, and cohort assignment relied on those reports. In the authors' methods: The authors estimated nucleated cell counts from reference gene primer amplification. Only in-frame clones appear in the TCRdb table, and some are missing; sequencing was by immunoSEQ multiplex PCR. V and J calls and clone size come straight from that table; D and trimming were deduced from the DNA. The data contain roughly 230,000 clones, roughly 90% of them singletons. V was clipped by 4 bases and J by 6 bases; unmatched bases: 9. Germline lookup yields CDR1 LGHNA and CDR2 YSLEER. CDR3 length: 17 amino acids.

The sequence derives from a woman younger than 45 with acute COVID-19. The V gene is TRBV4-3, the J gene TRBJ2-2; TRBD2 matches 12 bases. What was sequenced was PBMCs or T cells enriched from blood (not recorded which). CDR3 sequence reads: CASSRRTSGVQAGELFF. The CDR3 coding sequence is TGCGCCAGCAGCCGACGGACTAGCGGGGTTCAAGCCGGGGAGCTGTTTTTT.